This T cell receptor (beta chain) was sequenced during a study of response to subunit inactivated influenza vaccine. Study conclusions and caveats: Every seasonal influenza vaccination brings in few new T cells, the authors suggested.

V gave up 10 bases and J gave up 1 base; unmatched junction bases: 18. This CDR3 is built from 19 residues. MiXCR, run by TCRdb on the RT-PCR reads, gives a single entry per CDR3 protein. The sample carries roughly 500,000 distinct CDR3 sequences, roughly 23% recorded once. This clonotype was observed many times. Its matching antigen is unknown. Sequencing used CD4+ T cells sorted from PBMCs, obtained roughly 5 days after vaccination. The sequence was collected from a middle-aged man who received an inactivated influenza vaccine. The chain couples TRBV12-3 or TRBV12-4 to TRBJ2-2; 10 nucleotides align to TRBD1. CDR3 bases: TGTGCCACCCGAGATGGGGACAGGGGTTTAGTGTGGAACACCGGGGAGCTGTTTTTT. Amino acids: CATRDGDRGLVWNTGELFF.